The 15 T cell receptor beta chains listed next were all sequenced from one sample in a study of cytomegalovirus exposure and HLA in healthy donors. Researchers ran the PCR with 60 Vbeta and 13 Jbeta primers. Using immunoSEQ multiplex PCR, the repertoire was profiled, and TCRdb retains in-frame clones only, with some absent. The repertoire holds about 200,000 clones, roughly 80% seen once, with roughly a sixth in the top ten. The sequencing input was PBMCs. Receptors were obtained from a man aged 35 to 55 in good health and CMV-seronegative.

The rearrangement links TRBV5-6 to TRBJ2-7, with D hard to call. This CDR3 is 11 amino acids long. Per the germline V gene, CDR1 is SGHDT and CDR2 is YYEEEE. Trimming removed 4 bases at V and 2 bases at J, with 4 bases between. The DNA for the CDR3 is TGTGCCAGCAGCCTTGCCTACGAGCAGTACTTC. This gives the protein CASSLAYEQYF.

About this clone: A read error may produce the germline difference seen at one junction end. CDR3 nucleotide sequence: TGCGCCAGCAGCTTGGGGGGACAGGGACCCTCCCACGAGCAGTACTTC. Residues: CASSLGGQGPSHEQYF. The chain has TRBV5-1 and TRBJ2-7; 9 positions match TRBD1. The CDR3 contains 16 residues. Germline values: CDR1 SGHRS, CDR2 YFSETQ.

V gene TRBV28 combines with J gene TRBJ1-5; a weak D match, TRBD1 (5 bases). Germline V gives CDR1 MDHEN, CDR2 SYDVKM. Deletions cut 5 bases from V and 0 bases from J, with 20 bases between. The CDR3 has 18 amino acids. The CDR3 loop reads CASSGRTKARRSNQPQHF. CDR3 nucleotides: TGTGCCAGCAGTGGACGGACAAAGGCTCGACGTAGCAATCAGCCCCAGCATTTT.

This clone was seen only a few times. The V gene is TRBV15, the J gene TRBJ1-5; D call uncertain. The V gene's germline CDR1 is LNHNV and CDR2 YYDKDF (reference sequence). The CDR3 is 12 amino acids. Deletions cut 5 bases from V and 5 bases from J, with 7 bases between. The CDR3, as DNA: TGTGCCACCAGCCGCCTAGATCAGCCCCAGCATTTT. This translates into CATSRLDQPQHF.

This chain links TRBV5-1 with TRBJ1-1; 10 bases map to TRBD1. CDR1 is SGHRS and CDR2 is YFSETQ in the germline V gene. This CDR3 is 16 amino acids long. V was pared by 1 base and J by 5 bases, with 8 bases of the junction left unmatched. The CDR3: CASSLPQTGGYTEAFF. In nucleotides, the CDR3 is TGCGCCAGCAGCTTGCCCCAGACAGGGGGCTATACTGAAGCTTTCTTT.

The chain has TRBV7-2 and TRBJ2-2; 11 nucleotides line up with TRBD2. This CDR3 contains 16 residues. Germline CDR1 SGHTA, CDR2 FQGNSA. V shed 5 bases and J 5 bases; nucleotides not matched to a gene: 7. The CDR3 reads CASSQLAGALTGELFF. The CDR3 coding sequence is TGTGCCAGCAGCCAACTAGCGGGGGCATTAACCGGGGAGCTGTTTTTT.

The chain joins TRBV10-3 to TRBJ2-5; D not resolved. TRBJ2-7 explains the end of the DNA better; the J call may be wrong. Germline CDR1 and CDR2: ENHRY and SYGVKD. CDR3 length: 11 amino acids. Written as DNA, the CDR3 is TGTGCCATCAGTGATGTCTACGAGCAGTACTTC. Translation gives CAISDVYEQYF.

The chain recombines TRBV27 with TRBJ2-7, with 7 nucleotides matching TRBD2. Germline loops: CDR1 MNHEY, CDR2 SMNVEV (reference sequence). The V gene end was trimmed by 3 bases and the J gene end by 6 bases; junction bases not matched to a gene: 8. The CDR3 is made up of 14 amino acids. The CDR3 protein is CASSFGGGLAEQYF. Here the CDR3 DNA reads TGTGCCAGCAGTTTTGGGGGAGGGCTAGCCGAGCAGTACTTC.

V usage is TRBV7-9 and J usage is TRBJ2-7; D is possibly TRBD1 (6 bases). Germline V gene lookup returns CDR1 SEHNR and CDR2 FQNEAQ (reference sequence). This CDR3 is 13 amino acids long. V was cut by 4 bases and J by 3 bases, with 10 bases left in between. The CDR3 sequence: CASSSKGGYEQYF. In nucleotides, the CDR3 is TGTGCCAGCAGCTCGAAAGGGGGCTACGAGCAGTACTTC.

The V and J genes are TRBV27 and TRBJ2-5; 11 nucleotides line up with TRBD1. The CDR3 sequence is 14 residues long. Germline-derived CDR1 and CDR2 are MNHEY and SMNVEV (reference sequence). Germline trimming cut 4 bases from V and 5 bases from J; bases unmatched to any gene: 3. The CDR3 coding sequence is TGTGCCAGCAGTTGGGACAGGGGGGTGGAGACCCAGTACTTC. Encoded protein: CASSWDRGVETQYF.

The sample holds a few counts of this clone. The chain combines TRBV4-2 with TRBJ2-5; TRBD2 matches at 11 bases. This CDR3 spans 16 amino acids. V gave up 0 bases and J gave up 4 bases; unmatched junction bases: 4. CDR1 and CDR2 (germline): LGHNA, YNFKEQ. This CDR3 is CASSQDGSGGAETQYF. In DNA, the CDR3 is TGTGCCAGCAGCCAAGATGGTAGCGGGGGGGCAGAGACCCAGTACTTC.

V gene TRBV27 combines with J gene TRBJ2-7; TRBD1 agrees at 9 bases. Per germline, CDR1 MNHEY and CDR2 SMNVEV (reference sequence). The CDR3 consists of 14 residues. The junction had 7 bases not matched to a gene; V was cut back by 3 bases and J by 7 bases. Written as DNA, the CDR3 is TGTGCCAGCAGTTTCCGGGACAGGGTGGGGGAGCAGTACTTC. Residues: CASSFRDRVGEQYF.

This clone was counted a single time. The CDR3 is CASCPRGAMWTQYF. The DNA for the CDR3 is TGTGCCAGCTGCCCTAGAGGTGCGATGTGGACCCAGTACTTC. The rearrangement uses TRBV5-8 and TRBJ2-5; no reliable D call. The germline gives CDR1 SGHTS, CDR2 YDEGEE. This CDR3 is 14 amino acids long. With 7 bases removed from V and 7 bases from J, the gap between germline ends came to 20 bases.

This clone has more than one count but fewer than ten. The chain employs TRBV2 and TRBJ1-4; D is perhaps TRBD1 (5 bases). Looked up from germline, CDR1 is SNHLY and CDR2 is FYNNEI. V shed 6 bases and J shed 0 bases, with 14 bases lying between them. The CDR3 has 16 residues. This CDR3 reads CASRPASGTTNEKLFF. In nucleotides, the CDR3 is TGTGCCAGCAGACCCGCCTCAGGGACAACTAATGAAAAACTGTTTTTT.

The genes are TRBV28 and TRBJ1-4, with 8 bases matching TRBD1. V shed 4 bases, J shed 10 bases, and the junction held 11 bases outside the gene matches. Germline V gene lookup returns CDR1 MDHEN and CDR2 SYDVKM. CDR3 length: 15 residues. The CDR3 DNA sequence: TGTGCCAGCAGTTCCCGGACAGGGAGGGGTGGAAAACTGTTTTTT. This translates into CASSSRTGRGGKLFF. Combining the CDR3 with reference TRBV28 and TRBJ1-4 gives the whole variable domain DVKVTQSSRYLVKRTGEKVFLECVQDMDHENMFWYRQDPGLGLRLIYFSYDVKMKEKGDIPEGYSVSREKKERFSLILESASTNQTSMYLCASSSRTGRGGKLFFGSGTQLSVL.